Below, one TCR beta chain is given with its context. Its binding antigen is unknown. No quality values exist for individual bases; no much larger clone is one base distant. The sample's time point label is to be understood as: newly diagnosed GD, antithyroid drugs for less than 3 months. RNA was extracted from PBMCs in TRIzol for both TCR sequencing and RNA sequencing. Graves' disease was diagnosed according to American Thyroid Association guidelines. The patients came from an endocrinology department in Xi'an, China. Each patient gave roughly 8.4 milliliters of peripheral blood, collected in an EDTA anticoagulant tube. Ficoll Paque Plus density gradient separation was used to isolate PBMCs, and no further T cell sorting was done. An Agilent 2100 Bioanalyzer and agarose gel were used to assess RNA quality, and a NanoDrop 2000 was used to measure RNA concentration. The protocol used for the library was multiplex PCR. Sequencing used an Illumina HiSeq 4000. TCR beta libraries were built with iRepertoire HTBI primers and Arm-PCR amplification of CDR3 regions. Before sequencing, the PCR products went through gel purification. The paper's data handling went like this. Gene usage analysis of CDR3 amino acid clonotypes used the 62 TRBV and more than 13 TRBJ segments found across samples. COPE and FqMerger were used to merge filtered high-quality paired reads into contigs. BLAST was used to align contigs to the IMGT TRBV, TRBD and TRBJ reference genes, and CDR3 was defined following IMGT. Any clonotype with a frequency above 0.1% was counted as a highly expanded clone. Shannon entropy was used to measure repertoire diversity, and the Gini coefficient was used to measure V-J evenness. A clonotype found in more than one individual was treated as public. TCRdb redid the processing of the public reads, applying fastp at Q25 and MiXCR, and retained in-frame beta chains. Under each unique CDR3 protein, matching rows form one entry showing the most common genes and DNA. What appears here as the V and J calls and clone size reflects TCRdb's work, not the paper's. Within this sample are hundreds of thousands of distinct CDR3 sequences, with 15% to 19% of them counted one time only. Of the sample, approximately 22% is held by the ten largest clones.

This sample is drawn from a study of regulatory T cells in long-lasting Graves disease (dated by TCRdb to about 2021). General notes on the study: In the newly diagnosed Graves' disease group, patients had been taking antithyroid drugs for less than 3 months. Peripheral blood TCR sequencing and RNA sequencing compared persistent Graves' disease patients with newly diagnosed Graves' disease patients. The study was registered as a clinical trial and conducted in China. A total of roughly 35 samples underwent TCR sequencing: about 13 from persistent and some 20 from newly diagnosed Graves' disease patients. The paper's findings and limits, for the study overall: The authors noted that the small sample size was a limitation that may lower accuracy. Patients with persistent disease shared more public clonotypes (approximately 2,500) than newly diagnosed patients did (nearly 1,000). Peripheral blood alone was examined, since thyroid tissue, which constituted the primary lesion, could not be accessed. Persistent Graves' disease patients showed lower TCR Shannon entropy and fewer highly expanded clones than newly diagnosed patients, suggesting clonal expansion. Sequencing and analysis were limited to the TCR beta chain.

The sequence came from a female donor with Graves disease. This material consisted of peripheral blood mononuclear cells (PBMCs), taken at new diagnosis, from a patient treated with antithyroid drugs.

In nucleotides, the sequence is TGCGCCAGCAGCCATTGGGAAACGGGGGTGGAGACCCAGTACTTC. This translates into CASSHWETGVETQYF. The chain was built from TRBV4-1 and TRBJ2-5, with TRBD2 as a weak D call on 6 bases. V is cut by 3 bases and J by 5 bases, and the space between the germline ends is 16 bases. Measured from the cysteine to the phenylalanine, the CDR3 is 15 residues long. Only the CDR3 DNA stays, 45 bases, in frame from base 1. CDR1 and CDR2 were assigned from the germline V gene as MGHRA and YSYEKL.